These 4 T cell receptor beta chains share one sample of origin, sequenced in a study of blood T cells in healthy people across ages. A sample-barcoded 5' primer and a J-beta primer mix were used in a second PCR of roughly 6 to 11 cycles. A single record per CDR3 protein comes from TCRdb applying MiXCR to the 5' RACE reads. The table has roughly 700,000 distinct CDR3 sequences, about 52% seen once. What was sequenced was blood. The receptors shown here come from a woman between 55 and 75 years old in good health.

This chain connects TRBV29-1 to TRBJ1-4; 10 nucleotides line up with TRBD1. CDR1 is SQVTM, CDR2 ANQGSEA, per germline. The CDR3 consists of 14 residues. J lost 8 bases, V lost 3 bases, and 6 bases had no gene match. CDR3 in amino acids: CSVDGTGEGEKLFF. As DNA, the CDR3 is TGCAGCGTTGATGGGACAGGGGAGGGCGAAAAACTGTTTTTT.

This clonotype appeared many times. V gene TRBV4-2 combines with J gene TRBJ2-4; possibly TRBD2 for D (6 bases). Germline V gene data show CDR1 as LGHNA and CDR2 as YNFKEQ. This CDR3 has 17 residues. Deletions cut 0 bases from V and 1 base from J, with 13 bases between. The CDR3 DNA follows: TGTGCCAGCAGCCAAGATAGGACGGGAGAGGCCAAAAACATTCAGTACTTC. It specifies CASSQDRTGEAKNIQYF.

The chain joins TRBV3-1 to TRBJ2-5, with 11 bases fitting TRBD2. The germline V gene has CDR1 LGHDT and CDR2 YNNKEL (reference sequence). The CDR3 extends over 19 amino acids. The trim removed 0 bases at V and 5 bases at J, leaving 14 bases unmatched. The CDR3: CASSQDRGLAGGFRETQYF. CDR3 DNA sequence: TGTGCCAGCAGCCAAGATCGGGGGCTAGCGGGGGGATTCCGGGAGACCCAGTACTTC.

This clonotype has only a few counts. V and J are TRBV6-2 or TRBV6-3 and TRBJ2-1; no definite D call. Germline lookup yields CDR1 MNHEY and CDR2 SVGEGT. This CDR3 is 13 amino acids long. Trimming left V 5 bases short and J 15 bases short, with 20 bases between. The CDR3, as DNA: TGTGCCAGCAGTCTTAACCGGGCCCCCAGGCGGTTCTTC. This gives the protein CASSLNRAPRRFF.